This T cell receptor (beta chain) was found in a study of OX40 agonist ivuxolimab in advanced cancers. Looking at the study overall: Patients got intravenous ivuxolimab at 0.01 to 10 mg/kg every 2 weeks. The study's findings and limits: The study found that CD8+ T cells averaged more expanded clones than CD4+.

About this clone: What it binds is unknown. One end of the junction varies from germline; a read error may be responsible.

The table came from immunoSEQ multiplex PCR; TCRdb's copy has only in-frame clones and leaves some out. Of around 40,000 clones listed, roughly 86% were seen once; the top ten hold 0.38%. Germline V gene lookup returns CDR1 SSHAT and CDR2 FNYEAQ (reference sequence). CDR3 size: 15 residues. The starting material was CD4+ or CD8+ T cells sorted from blood, obtained in a trial of the OX40 agonist ivuxolimab. The V call is TRBV7-7, the J call TRBJ2-1; 13 bases map to TRBD2. This TCR came from an adult with an advanced solid tumor such as melanoma, head and neck, liver or kidney cancer. The CDR3 nucleotides read TGTGCTAGCAGCTCGGGACTAGCGGGAAGGGGTGAGCAGTTCTTC. This sequence encodes CASSSGLAGRGEQFF.